Presented here are 17 T cell receptor beta chains from one specimen sequenced in a study of OX40 agonist ivuxolimab in advanced cancers. Repertoires were generated with immunoSEQ multiplex PCR, while TCRdb's copy carries only in-frame clones and drops some. This table has approximately 19,000 clones, over 60% appearing once. This material consisted of CD4+ or CD8+ T cells sorted from blood, taken in a trial of the OX40 agonist ivuxolimab. All receptors come from an adult with an advanced solid tumor such as melanoma, head and neck, liver or kidney cancer.

This chain joins TRBV5-6 and TRBJ1-1; D may be TRBD1 (6 bases). CDR1 SGHDT and CDR2 YYEEEE come from the germline V gene. The CDR3 length is 14 residues. V shed 2 bases and J shed 4 bases, with 12 bases lying between them. CDR3 DNA: TGTGCCAGCAGCTTTTCGAGGGGGTTCACTGAAGCTTTCTTT. Protein product: CASSFSRGFTEAFF.

The gene calls are TRBV7-6 and TRBJ2-5; D might be TRBD1 or TRBD2, each matching 5 bases. The CDR3 totals 17 residues. The ends were cut back, 2 bases at V and 1 base at J, with 17 bases in the middle. From germline, CDR1 is SGHVS and CDR2 FNYEAQ. CDR3 nucleotide sequence: TGTGCCAGCAGCTTATTTTCCGGGGCCGGTCTCCAAGAGACCCAGTACTTC. This encodes CASSLFSGAGLQETQYF.

The rearrangement uses TRBV10-3 and TRBJ2-7; TRBD2 aligns across 11 bases. From germline, CDR1 is ENHRY and CDR2 SYGVKD. The ends lost 10 bases at V and 2 bases at J; junction bases unmatched: 4. The CDR3 totals 13 residues. The CDR3 here is CATRLAGPYEQYF. The CDR3 nucleotides read TGTGCCACTAGACTAGCGGGGCCCTACGAGCAGTACTTC.

This clone was found a few times. The J gene is TRBJ2-1, the V gene TRBV5-6; D is undetermined. This CDR3 region has 11 residues. The germline V gene encodes CDR1 SGHDT and CDR2 YYEEEE. V lost 2 bases to trimming and J lost 10 bases, with 7 bases between them. The CDR3 sequence: CASSLSREQFF. CDR3 bases: TGTGCCAGCAGCTTATCGAGGGAGCAGTTCTTC.

The chain employs TRBV11-3 and TRBJ2-1, with TRBD1 as a possible D gene (5 bases). Germline assignment: CDR1 SGHNT and CDR2 YENEEA. This CDR3 spans 14 amino acids. V was shortened by 5 bases and J by 5 bases, with 13 bases between the two germline ends. As DNA, the CDR3 is TGTGCCAGCAGCATCGGACATACAAACAATGAGCAGTTCTTC. Protein product: CASSIGHTNNEQFF.

The chain joins TRBV7-2 to TRBJ1-2; 8 nucleotides line up with TRBD1. The CDR3 has 14 residues. Germline assignment: CDR1 SGHTA and CDR2 FQGNSA. The V gene end was trimmed by 4 bases and the J gene end by 3 bases; junction bases not matched to a gene: 4. CDR3 sequence: CASSSLTGDYGYTF. In DNA form, the CDR3 reads TGTGCCAGCAGCTCCCTGACAGGGGACTATGGCTACACCTTC.

This chain joins TRBV5-6 and TRBJ1-1; TRBD1 is a possible D gene (6 bases). Germline V lookup: CDR1 SGHDT, CDR2 YYEEEE. The CDR3 covers 16 residues. The V and J ends lost 0 bases and 3 bases respectively, with 15 bases between them. This CDR3 reads CASSLGSGGLYTEAFF. CDR3 DNA: TGTGCCAGCAGCTTGGGGTCCGGGGGCCTCTACACTGAAGCTTTCTTT.

This sequence joins TRBV15 and TRBJ2-5, with 9 positions matching TRBD1. From germline, CDR1 is LNHNV and CDR2 YYDKDF (reference sequence). Trimming cost V 6 bases and J 4 bases; bases outside gene matches: 12. This CDR3 has 16 residues. CDR3 nucleotide sequence: TGTGCCACCAGAGCGGCACAGGGGGCGCGAGGAGAGACCCAGTACTTC. Residues: CATRAAQGARGETQYF. Full variable domain (outside the CDR3, taken from reference TRBV15 and TRBJ2-5): DAMVIQNPRYQVTQFGKPVTLSCSQTLNHNVMYWYQQKSSQAPKLLFHYYDKDFNNEADTPDNFQSRRPNTSFCFLDIRSPGLGDTAMYLCATRAAQGARGETQYFGPGTRLLVL.

The chain is built from TRBV20-1 and TRBJ2-7; no definite D call. The CDR3 consists of 11 residues. Trimming took off 6 bases at V and 4 bases at J, with 10 bases between the two ends. Per germline, CDR1 DFQATT and CDR2 SNEGSKA (reference sequence). The CDR3 spells CSAVWGYEQYF. CDR3 sequence (DNA): TGCAGTGCCGTATGGGGTTACGAGCAGTACTTC.

The rearrangement uses TRBV5-1 and TRBJ2-7; 9 nucleotides match TRBD2. In germline, CDR1 is SGHRS, CDR2 YFSETQ. CDR3 size: 16 residues. V was clipped by 3 bases and J by 0 bases; unmatched bases: 7. DNA of the CDR3: TGCGCCAGCAGCTCCCGACTAGCGGCGAGCTCCTACGAGCAGTACTTC. As protein: CASSSRLAASSYEQYF.

V gene TRBV4-2 combines with J gene TRBJ2-6; 12 nucleotides match TRBD2. The CDR3 length is 19 residues. Germline V CDR1 and CDR2: LGHNA, YNFKEQ. Trimming at V came to 1 base and at J to 3 bases, leaving 7 bases not matched to a gene. The CDR3 here is CASSQGGGLAGIGANVLTF. CDR3 in DNA: TGTGCCAGCAGCCAAGGTGGCGGACTAGCGGGGATTGGGGCCAACGTCCTGACTTTC.

In this sample, this clone turned up once. The CDR3 here is CASRLSGGLAEAFF. For the CDR3, the DNA is TGTGCCAGCAGGTTATCAGGGGGCCTAGCTGAAGCTTTCTTT. This chain uses TRBV6-1 with TRBJ1-1, with TRBD1 matching over 8 bases. The germline V gene has CDR1 MNHNS and CDR2 SASEGT. The length of the CDR3 is 14 residues. J gave up 6 bases and V 6 bases, and 9 bases lay outside the gene matches.

The chain is built from TRBV2 and TRBJ1-1; D is unresolved. Germline values: CDR1 SNHLY, CDR2 FYNNEI. V lost 6 bases, J lost 1 base, and 15 bases lay in between. This CDR3 comprises 15 residues. The CDR3 DNA reads as TGTGCCAGCAGCTCTACTCTTCGGGCGAACACTGAAGCTTTCTTT. It is translated as CASSSTLRANTEAFF.

The chain recombines TRBV11-3 with TRBJ2-7; D remains ambiguous. The CDR3 has 14 amino acids. The germline CDR1 and CDR2 sequences are SGHNT and YENEEA. The V and J ends lost 5 bases and 2 bases respectively, with 13 bases between them. Here the CDR3 DNA reads TGTGCCAGCAGCCCTGGCTCTCCACCCTACGAGCAGTACTTC. This encodes CASSPGSPPYEQYF.

V and J are TRBV4-1 and TRBJ1-2, with D perhaps TRBD1 (5 bases). The CDR3 covers 18 residues. Deletions cut 1 base from V and 0 bases from J, with 18 bases between. The V gene's germline CDR1 is MGHRA and CDR2 YSYEKL. The CDR3 DNA reads as TGCGCCAGCAGCCAAGTCATCGGACACTCCGGGACTAACTATGGCTACACCTTC. It codes for CASSQVIGHSGTNYGYTF.

About this clone: One end of the junction does not line up with germline, which may come from a read error. This chain joins TRBV6-4 and TRBJ1-6, with D hard to call. Germline CDR1 is MRHNA and CDR2 is SNTAGT. The CDR3 sequence is 15 residues long. In nucleotides, the CDR3 is TGTGCCAGCAGTTACTCCGGGGATGGTAATTCACCCCTCCACTTT. Translated, it gives CASSYSGDGNSPLHF.

CDR3 sequence (DNA): TGTGCCAGCAGTTCGACACAACTGGATTCACCCCTCCACTTT. As protein: CASSSTQLDSPLHF. This rearrangement joins TRBV5-6 to TRBJ1-6; D is unresolved. CDR3 size: 14 residues. In germline, CDR1 is SGHDT, CDR2 YYEEEE. Trimming pared 5 bases from V and 8 bases from J, leaving 14 bases between.